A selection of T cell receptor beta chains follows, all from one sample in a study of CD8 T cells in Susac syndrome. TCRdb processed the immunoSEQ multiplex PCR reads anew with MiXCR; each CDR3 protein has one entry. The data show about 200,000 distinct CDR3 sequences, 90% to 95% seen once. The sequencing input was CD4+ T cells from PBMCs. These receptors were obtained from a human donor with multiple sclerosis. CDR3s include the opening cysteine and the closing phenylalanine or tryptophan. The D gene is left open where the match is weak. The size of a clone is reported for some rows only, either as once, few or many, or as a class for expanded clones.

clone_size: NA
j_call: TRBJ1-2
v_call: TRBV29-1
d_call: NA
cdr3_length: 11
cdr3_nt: TGCAGCGTGACCCGAAATGGTGGCTACACCTTC
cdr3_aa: CSVTRNGGYTF

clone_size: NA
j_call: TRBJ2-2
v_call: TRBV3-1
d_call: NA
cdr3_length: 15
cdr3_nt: TGTGCCAGCAGCCAAAATAGGGTGAACACCGGGGAGCTGTTTTTT
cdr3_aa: CASSQNRVNTGELFF

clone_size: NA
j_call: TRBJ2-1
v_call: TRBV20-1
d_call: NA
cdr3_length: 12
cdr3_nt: TGCAGTGCTAGAGATTGGAACAATGAGCAGTTCTTC
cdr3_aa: CSARDWNNEQFF

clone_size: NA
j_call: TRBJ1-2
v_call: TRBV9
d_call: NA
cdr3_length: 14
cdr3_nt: TGTGCCAGCAGCGCCGGGACACCCAACTATGGCTACACCTTC
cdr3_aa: CASSAGTPNYGYTF

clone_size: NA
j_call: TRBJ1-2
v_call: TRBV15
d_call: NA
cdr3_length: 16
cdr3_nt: TGTGCCACCAGCAGAGATCGTCGACTACAAAACTATGGCTACACCTTC
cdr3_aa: CATSRDRRLQNYGYTF

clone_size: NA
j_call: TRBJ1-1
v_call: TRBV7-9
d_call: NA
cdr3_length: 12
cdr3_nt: TGTGCCAGCAGCTGGGCTGCTCAGGGAGCTTTCTTT
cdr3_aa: CASSWAAQGAFF

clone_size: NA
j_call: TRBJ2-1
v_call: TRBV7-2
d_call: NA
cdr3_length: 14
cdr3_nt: TGTGCCAGCATCCTTAGCGGCCCCTACAATGAGCAGTTCTTC
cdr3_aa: CASILSGPYNEQFF

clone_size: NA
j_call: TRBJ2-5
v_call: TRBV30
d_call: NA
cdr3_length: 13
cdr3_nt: TGTGCCTGGAGTTCACTGTTCCAAGAGACCCAGTACTTC
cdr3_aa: CAWSSLFQETQYF

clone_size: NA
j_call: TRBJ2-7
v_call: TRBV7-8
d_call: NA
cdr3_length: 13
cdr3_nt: TGTGCCAGCAGCTTAGGGGTAGGCGGCGAGCAGTACTTC
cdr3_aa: CASSLGVGGEQYF

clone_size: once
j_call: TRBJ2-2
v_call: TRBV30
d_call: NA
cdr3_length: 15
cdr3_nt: TGTGCCTGGAGGCCCCAGGCGGGGAACACCGGGGAGCTGTTTTTT
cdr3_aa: CAWRPQAGNTGELFF

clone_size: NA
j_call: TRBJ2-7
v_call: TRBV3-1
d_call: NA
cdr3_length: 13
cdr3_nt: TGTGCCACCGGGTTTTCCTATTCCTACGAGCAGTACTTC
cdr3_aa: CATGFSYSYEQYF

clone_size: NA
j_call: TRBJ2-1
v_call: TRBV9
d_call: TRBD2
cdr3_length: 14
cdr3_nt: TGTGCCAGCAGCGAGGTAGCGGGGGGTAATGAGCAGTTCTTC
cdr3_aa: CASSEVAGGNEQFF

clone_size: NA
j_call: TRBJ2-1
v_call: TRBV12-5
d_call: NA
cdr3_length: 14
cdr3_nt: TGTGCTAGTGGTTTGATGGGGGCAGGGAATGAGCAGTTCTTC
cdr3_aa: CASGLMGAGNEQFF

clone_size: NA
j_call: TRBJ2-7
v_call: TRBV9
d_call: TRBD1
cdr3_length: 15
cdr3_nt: TGTGCCAGCAGCGTAGGCGGGACAGGTTTCTACGAGCAGTACTTC
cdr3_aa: CASSVGGTGFYEQYF

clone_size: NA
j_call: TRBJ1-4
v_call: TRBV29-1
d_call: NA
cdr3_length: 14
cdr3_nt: TGCAGCGTTTACCGCCGCCATCGTGGCGAAAAACTGTTTTTT
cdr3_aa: CSVYRRHRGEKLFF

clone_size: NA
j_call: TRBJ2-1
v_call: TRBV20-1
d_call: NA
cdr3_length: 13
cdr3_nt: TGCAGTGCCTGGGGGGGCTCGTACAATGAGCAGTTCTTC
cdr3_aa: CSAWGGSYNEQFF

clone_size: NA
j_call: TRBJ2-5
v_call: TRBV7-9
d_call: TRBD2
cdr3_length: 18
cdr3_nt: TGTGCCAGCACCCCTAGCCGTTCTAGCGGGGGGGCCTTGGAGACCCAGTACTTC
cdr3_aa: CASTPSRSSGGALETQYF

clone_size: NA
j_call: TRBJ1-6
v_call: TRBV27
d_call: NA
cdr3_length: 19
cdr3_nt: TGTGCCAGCAGCCCGGGGCCGGGACAAAAGAGCTCCTATAATTCACCCCTCCACTTT
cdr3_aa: CASSPGPGQKSSYNSPLHF

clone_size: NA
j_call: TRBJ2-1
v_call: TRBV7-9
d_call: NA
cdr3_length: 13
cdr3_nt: TGTGCCAGCAGCATAGGTCCTTACAATGAGCAGTTCTTC
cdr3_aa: CASSIGPYNEQFF

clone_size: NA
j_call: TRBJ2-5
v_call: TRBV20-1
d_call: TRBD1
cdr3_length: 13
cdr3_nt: TGCAGTGCTAGGACTCAGGGGGCGAGGACCCAGTACTTC
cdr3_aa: CSARTQGARTQYF

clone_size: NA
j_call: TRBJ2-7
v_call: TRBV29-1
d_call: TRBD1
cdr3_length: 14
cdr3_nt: TGCAGCGTTGAGGTCGGACAGGGGGGCTACGAGCAGTACTTC
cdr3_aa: CSVEVGQGGYEQYF

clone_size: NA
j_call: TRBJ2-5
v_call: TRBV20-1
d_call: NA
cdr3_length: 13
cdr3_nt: TGCAGTGCTAGAAACACTTACCAAGAGACCCAGTACTTC
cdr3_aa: CSARNTYQETQYF

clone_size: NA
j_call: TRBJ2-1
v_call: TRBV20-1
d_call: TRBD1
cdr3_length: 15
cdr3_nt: TGCAGTGCTAGTGTTGGACAGGGGGCTCGCGATGAGCAGTTCTTC
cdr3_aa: CSASVGQGARDEQFF

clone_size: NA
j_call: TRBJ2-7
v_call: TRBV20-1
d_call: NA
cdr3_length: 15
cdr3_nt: TGCAGTGCTAGGAATTCGGAGGACTGGAGCCACGAGCAGTACTTC
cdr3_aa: CSARNSEDWSHEQYF

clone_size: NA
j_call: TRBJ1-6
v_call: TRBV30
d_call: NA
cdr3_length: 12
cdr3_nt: TGTGCCTGGCGGACTGACTTCTCACCCCTCCACTTT
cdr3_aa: CAWRTDFSPLHF

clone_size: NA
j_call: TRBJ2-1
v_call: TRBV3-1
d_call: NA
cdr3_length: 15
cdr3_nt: TGTGCCAGCAGCCCCTGGAGGGGGGTCTACAATGAGCAGTTCTTC
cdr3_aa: CASSPWRGVYNEQFF

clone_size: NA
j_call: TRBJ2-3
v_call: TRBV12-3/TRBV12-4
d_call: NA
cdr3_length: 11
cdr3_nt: TGTGCCAGCACTCTTACAGATACGCAGTATTTT
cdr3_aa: CASTLTDTQYF

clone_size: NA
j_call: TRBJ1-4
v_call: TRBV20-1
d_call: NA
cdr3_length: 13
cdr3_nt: TGCAGTGCTAGACGGAGAACTAATGAAAAACTGTTTTTT
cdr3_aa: CSARRRTNEKLFF

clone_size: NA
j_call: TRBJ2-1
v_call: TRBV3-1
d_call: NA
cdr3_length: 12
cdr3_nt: TGTGCCAGCAGCTCACGACACAATGAGCAGTTCTTC
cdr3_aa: CASSSRHNEQFF

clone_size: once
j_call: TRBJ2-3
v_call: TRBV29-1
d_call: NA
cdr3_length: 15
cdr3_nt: TGCAGCGTTGATAGGACGGGTCGAAGAGGAGATACGCAGTATTTT
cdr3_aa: CSVDRTGRRGDTQYF